This T cell receptor beta chain was sequenced during a study of cytotoxic CD8 clonotypes in ibrutinib-treated CLL. The protocol was immunoSEQ multiplex PCR, while the TCRdb copy is restricted to in-frame clones and leaves out a portion. This sample carries a few hundred thousand clones, roughly 74% of them seen once, and the ten largest clones take 15%. Germline loops: CDR1 SGDLS, CDR2 YYNGEE. This CDR3 is built from 15 residues. V trimming: 2 bases; J trimming: 6 bases; junction bases outside the gene matches: 6. The chain links TRBV9 to TRBJ2-2; TRBD2 matches 8 bases. The TCR originated in a human donor with chronic lymphocytic leukemia. The specimen comprised PBMCs, sampled after 24 months of ibrutinib treatment. The CDR3 nucleotides are TGTGCCAGCAGCGTTGGACTAGCAGACGCCGGGGAGCTGTTTTTT. Translation gives CASSVGLADAGELFF.